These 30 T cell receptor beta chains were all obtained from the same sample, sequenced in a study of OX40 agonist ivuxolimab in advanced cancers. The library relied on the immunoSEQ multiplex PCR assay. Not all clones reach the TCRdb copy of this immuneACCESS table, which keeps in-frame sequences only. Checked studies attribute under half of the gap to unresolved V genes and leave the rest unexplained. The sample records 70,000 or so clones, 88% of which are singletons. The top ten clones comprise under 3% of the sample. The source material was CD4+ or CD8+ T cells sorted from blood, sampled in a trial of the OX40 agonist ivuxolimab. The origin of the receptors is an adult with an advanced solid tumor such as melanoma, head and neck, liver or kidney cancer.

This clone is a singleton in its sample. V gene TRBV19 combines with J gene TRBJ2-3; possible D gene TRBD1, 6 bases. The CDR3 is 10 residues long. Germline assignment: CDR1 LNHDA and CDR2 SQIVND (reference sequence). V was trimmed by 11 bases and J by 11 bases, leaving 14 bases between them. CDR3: CAQGSALQYF. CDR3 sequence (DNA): TGTGCCCAGGGGTCCGCCTTGCAGTATTTT.

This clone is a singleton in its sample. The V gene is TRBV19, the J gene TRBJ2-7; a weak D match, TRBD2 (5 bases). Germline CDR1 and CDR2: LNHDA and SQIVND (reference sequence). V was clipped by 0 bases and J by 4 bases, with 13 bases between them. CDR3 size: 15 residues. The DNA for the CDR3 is TGTGCCAGTAGTATAGATCTGCGGCTAGCTTACGAGCAGTACTTC. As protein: CASSIDLRLAYEQYF.

DNA for the CDR3: TGTGCCAGCAGCTTGGTCAGGGGGCAAGAGACCCAGTACTTC. It codes for CASSLVRGQETQYF. The chain combines TRBV7-9 with TRBJ2-5; 7 bases agree with TRBD1. The CDR3 is 14 residues long. Germline CDR1 and CDR2: SEHNR and FQNEAQ (reference sequence). The trim removed 3 bases at V and 2 bases at J, leaving 3 bases unmatched.

The CDR3 DNA sequence: TGTGCCAGTAGTGCCACAGGGGTTCAGCCCCAGCATTTT. Its translation is CASSATGVQPQHF. The chain has TRBV19 and TRBJ1-5, with 7 bases lining up with TRBD1. Germline V gene sequence: CDR1 LNHDA, CDR2 SQIVND (reference sequence). The junction had 4 bases not matched to a gene; V was cut back by 5 bases and J by 6 bases. This CDR3 has 13 amino acids. Full variable domain (missing parts from reference TRBV19 and TRBJ1-5): DGGITQSPKYLFRKEGQNVTLSCEQNLNHDAMYWYRQDPGQGLRLIYYSQIVNDFQKGDIAEGYSVSREKKESFPLTVTSAQKNPTAFYLCASSATGVQPQHFGDGTRLSIL.

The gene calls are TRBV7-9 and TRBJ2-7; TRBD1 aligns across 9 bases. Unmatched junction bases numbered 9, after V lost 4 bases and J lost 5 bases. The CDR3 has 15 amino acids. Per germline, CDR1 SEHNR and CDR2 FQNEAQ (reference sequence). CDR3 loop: CASSWPGTGINEQYF. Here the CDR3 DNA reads TGTGCCAGCAGCTGGCCCGGGACAGGGATCAACGAGCAGTACTTC.

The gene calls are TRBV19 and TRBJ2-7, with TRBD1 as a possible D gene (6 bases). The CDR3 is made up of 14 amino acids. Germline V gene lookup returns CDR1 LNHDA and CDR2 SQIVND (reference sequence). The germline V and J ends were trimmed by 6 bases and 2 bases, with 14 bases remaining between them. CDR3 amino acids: CASRRDRPPYEQYF. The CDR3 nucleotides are TGTGCCAGTAGAAGAGACAGGCCCCCCTACGAGCAGTACTTC.

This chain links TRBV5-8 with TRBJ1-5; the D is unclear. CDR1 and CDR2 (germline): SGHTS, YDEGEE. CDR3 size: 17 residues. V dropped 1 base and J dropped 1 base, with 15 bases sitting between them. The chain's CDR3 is CASSLFVGSGSNQPQHF. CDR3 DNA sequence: TGTGCCAGCAGCTTGTTCGTGGGCAGCGGGAGCAATCAGCCCCAGCATTTT.

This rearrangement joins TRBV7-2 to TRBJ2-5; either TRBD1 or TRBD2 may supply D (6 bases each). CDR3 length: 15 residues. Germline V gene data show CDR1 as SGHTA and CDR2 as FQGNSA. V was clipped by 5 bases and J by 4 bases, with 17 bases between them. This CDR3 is CASSQVGGAGETQYF. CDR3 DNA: TGTGCCAGCAGCCAGGTGGGGGGCGCGGGAGAGACCCAGTACTTC.

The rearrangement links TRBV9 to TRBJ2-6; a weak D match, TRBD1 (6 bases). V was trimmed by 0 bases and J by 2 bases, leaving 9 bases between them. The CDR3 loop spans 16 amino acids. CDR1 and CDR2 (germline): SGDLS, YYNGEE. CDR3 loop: CASSVAAGAGANVLTF. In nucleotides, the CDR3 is TGTGCCAGCAGCGTAGCCGCAGGGGCTGGGGCCAACGTCCTGACTTTC.

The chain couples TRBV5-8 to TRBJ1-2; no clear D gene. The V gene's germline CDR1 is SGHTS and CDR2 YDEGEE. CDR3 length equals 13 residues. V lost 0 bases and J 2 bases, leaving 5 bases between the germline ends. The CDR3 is CASSLAGNYGYTF. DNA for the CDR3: TGTGCCAGCAGCTTGGCGGGAAACTATGGCTACACCTTC.

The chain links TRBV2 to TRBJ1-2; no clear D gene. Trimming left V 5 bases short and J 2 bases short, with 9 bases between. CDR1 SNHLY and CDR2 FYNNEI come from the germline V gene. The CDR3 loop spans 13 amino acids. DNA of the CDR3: TGTGCCAGCAGTATCACGGACAACTATGGCTACACCTTC. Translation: CASSITDNYGYTF. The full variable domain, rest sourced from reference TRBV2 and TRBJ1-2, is EPEVTQTPSHQVTQMGQEVILRCVPISNHLYFYWYRQILGQKVEFLVSFYNNEISEKSEIFDDQFSVERPDGSNFTLKIRSTKLEDSAMYFCASSITDNYGYTFGSGTRLTVV.

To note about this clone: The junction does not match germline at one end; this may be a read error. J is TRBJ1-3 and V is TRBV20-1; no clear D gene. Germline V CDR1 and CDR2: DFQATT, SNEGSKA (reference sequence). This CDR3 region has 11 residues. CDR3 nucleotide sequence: TGTGGGGTGTCTCCTGGAAACACCATATATTTT. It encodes CGVSPGNTIYF.

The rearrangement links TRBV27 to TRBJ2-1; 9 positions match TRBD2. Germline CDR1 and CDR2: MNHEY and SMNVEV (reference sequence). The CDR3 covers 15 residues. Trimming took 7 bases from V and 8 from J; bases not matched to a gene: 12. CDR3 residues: CASKFRRGGNDEQFF. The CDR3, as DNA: TGTGCCAGCAAGTTTAGGCGGGGGGGTAACGATGAGCAGTTCTTC.

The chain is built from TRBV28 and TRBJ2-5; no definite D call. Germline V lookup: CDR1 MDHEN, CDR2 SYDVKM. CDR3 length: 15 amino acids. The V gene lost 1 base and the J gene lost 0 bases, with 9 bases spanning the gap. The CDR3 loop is CASSLFGPYQETQYF. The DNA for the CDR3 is TGTGCCAGCAGTTTATTTGGACCCTACCAAGAGACCCAGTACTTC.

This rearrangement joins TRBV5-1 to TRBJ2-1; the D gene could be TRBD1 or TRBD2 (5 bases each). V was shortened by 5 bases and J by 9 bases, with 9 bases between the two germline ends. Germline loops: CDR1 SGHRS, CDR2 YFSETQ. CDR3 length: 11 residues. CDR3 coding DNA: TGCGCCAGCAGGAGGGGTAGTGAGCAGTTCTTC. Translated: CASRRGSEQFF. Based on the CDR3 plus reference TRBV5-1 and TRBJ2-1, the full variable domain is KAGVTQTPRYLIKTRGQQVTLSCSPISGHRSVSWYQQTPGQGLQFLFEYFSETQRNKGNFPGRFSGRQFSNSRSEMNVSTLELGDSALYLCASRRGSEQFFGPGTRLTVL.

CDR3 DNA sequence: TGTGCCAGCAGCTCGGACTCACAGGAGACCCAGTACTTC. Translation gives CASSSDSQETQYF. This chain uses TRBV7-3 with TRBJ2-5; D may be TRBD2 (5 bases). Germline V gives CDR1 SGHTA, CDR2 FQGTGA. V dropped 4 bases and J dropped 5 bases, with 11 bases sitting between them. This CDR3 comprises 13 residues.

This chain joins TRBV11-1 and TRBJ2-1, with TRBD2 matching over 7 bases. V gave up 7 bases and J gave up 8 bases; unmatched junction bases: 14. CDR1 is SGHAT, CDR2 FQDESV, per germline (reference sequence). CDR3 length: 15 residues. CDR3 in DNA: TGTGCCAGCACCGAATTAGCGGGCCCCCTCTATGAGCAGTTCTTC. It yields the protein CASTELAGPLYEQFF.

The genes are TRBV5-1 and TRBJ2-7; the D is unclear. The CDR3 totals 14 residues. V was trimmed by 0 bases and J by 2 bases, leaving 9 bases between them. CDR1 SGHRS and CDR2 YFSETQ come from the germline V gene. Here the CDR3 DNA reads TGCGCCAGCAGCTTGGCCAAGGGTCCCTACGAGCAGTACTTC. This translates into CASSLAKGPYEQYF.

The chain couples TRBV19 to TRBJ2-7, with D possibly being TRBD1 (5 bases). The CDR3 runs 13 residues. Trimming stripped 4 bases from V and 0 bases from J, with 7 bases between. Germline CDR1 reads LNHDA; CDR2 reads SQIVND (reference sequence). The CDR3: CASSTTVSYEQYF. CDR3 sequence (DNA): TGTGCCAGTAGTACGACAGTCTCCTACGAGCAGTACTTC.

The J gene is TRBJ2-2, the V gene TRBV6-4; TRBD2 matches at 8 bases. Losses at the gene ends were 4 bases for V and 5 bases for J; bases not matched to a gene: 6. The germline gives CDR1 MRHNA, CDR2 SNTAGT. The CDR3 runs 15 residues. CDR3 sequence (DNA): TGTGCCAGCAGTGGGGAGGCTAGCGGGACCGGGGAGCTGTTTTTT. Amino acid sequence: CASSGEASGTGELFF.

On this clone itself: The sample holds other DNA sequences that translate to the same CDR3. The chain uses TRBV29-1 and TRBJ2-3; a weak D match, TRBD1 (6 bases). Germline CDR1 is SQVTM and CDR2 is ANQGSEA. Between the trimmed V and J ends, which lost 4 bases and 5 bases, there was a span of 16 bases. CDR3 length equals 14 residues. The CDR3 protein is CSVAGQGTKDTQYF. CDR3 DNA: TGCAGCGTTGCCGGCCAGGGGACAAAAGATACGCAGTATTTT.

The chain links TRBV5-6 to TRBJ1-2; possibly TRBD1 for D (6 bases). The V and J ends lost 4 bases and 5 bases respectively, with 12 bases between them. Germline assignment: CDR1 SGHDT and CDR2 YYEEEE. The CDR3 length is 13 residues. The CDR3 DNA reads TGTGCCAGCAGCCCCGGGCAGGGGTATGGCTACACCTTC. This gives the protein CASSPGQGYGYTF.

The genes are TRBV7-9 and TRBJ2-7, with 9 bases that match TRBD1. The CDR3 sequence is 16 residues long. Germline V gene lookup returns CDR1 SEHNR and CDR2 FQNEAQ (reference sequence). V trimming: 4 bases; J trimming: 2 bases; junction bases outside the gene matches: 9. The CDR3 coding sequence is TGTGCCAGCAGCTCTAGGGGGACAGGGCCTCCCTACGAGCAGTACTTC. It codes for CASSSRGTGPPYEQYF. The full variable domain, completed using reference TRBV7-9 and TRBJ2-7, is DTGVSQNPRHKITKRGQNVTFRCDPISEHNRLYWYRQTLGQGPEFLTYFQNEAQLEKSRLLSDRFSAERPKGSFSTLEIQRTEQGDSAMYLCASSSRGTGPPYEQYFGPGTRLTVT.

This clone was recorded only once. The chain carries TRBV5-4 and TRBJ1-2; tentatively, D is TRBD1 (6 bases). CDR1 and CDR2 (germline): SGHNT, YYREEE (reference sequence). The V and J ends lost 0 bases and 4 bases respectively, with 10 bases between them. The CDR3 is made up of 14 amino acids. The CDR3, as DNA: TGTGCCAGCAGCTTGGCTCAGGGGTCCTATGGCTACACCTTC. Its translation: CASSLAQGSYGYTF.

The CDR3 region is CASSSINRDGYTF. CDR3 coding DNA: TGTGCCAGCAGTTCCATCAATCGGGATGGCTACACCTTC. The V gene is TRBV28, the J gene TRBJ1-2; D call uncertain. Germline V lookup: CDR1 MDHEN, CDR2 SYDVKM. This CDR3 region has 13 residues. The V and J ends lost 4 bases and 6 bases respectively, with 12 bases between them.

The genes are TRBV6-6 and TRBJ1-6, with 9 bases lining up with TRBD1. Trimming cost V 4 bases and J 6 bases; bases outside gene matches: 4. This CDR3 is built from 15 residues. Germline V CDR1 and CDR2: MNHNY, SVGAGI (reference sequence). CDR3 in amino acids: CASSSPGQGNSPLHF. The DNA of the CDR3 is TGTGCCAGCAGTTCCCCGGGACAGGGTAATTCACCCCTCCACTTT.

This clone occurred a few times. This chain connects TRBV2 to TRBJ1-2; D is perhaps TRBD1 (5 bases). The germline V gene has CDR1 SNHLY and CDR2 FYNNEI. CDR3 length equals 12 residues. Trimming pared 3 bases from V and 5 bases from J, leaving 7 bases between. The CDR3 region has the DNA TGTGCCAGCAGTGACGGGACGTATGGCTACACCTTC. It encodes CASSDGTYGYTF.

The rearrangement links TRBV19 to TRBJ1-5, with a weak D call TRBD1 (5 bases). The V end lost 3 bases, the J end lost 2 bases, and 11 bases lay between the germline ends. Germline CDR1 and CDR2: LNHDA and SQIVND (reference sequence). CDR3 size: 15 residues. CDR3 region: CASSIGGEGNQPQHF. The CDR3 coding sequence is TGTGCCAGTAGTATTGGGGGTGAGGGCAATCAGCCCCAGCATTTT. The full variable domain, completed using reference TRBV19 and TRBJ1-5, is DGGITQSPKYLFRKEGQNVTLSCEQNLNHDAMYWYRQDPGQGLRLIYYSQIVNDFQKGDIAEGYSVSREKKESFPLTVTSAQKNPTAFYLCASSIGGEGNQPQHFGDGTRLSIL.

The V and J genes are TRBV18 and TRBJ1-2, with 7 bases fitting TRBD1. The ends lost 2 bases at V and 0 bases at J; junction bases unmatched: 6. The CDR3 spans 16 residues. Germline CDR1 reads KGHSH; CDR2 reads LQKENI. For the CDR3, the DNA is TGTGCCAGCTCACCATCCACAGGGGCGTCTAACTATGGCTACACCTTC. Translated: CASSPSTGASNYGYTF.

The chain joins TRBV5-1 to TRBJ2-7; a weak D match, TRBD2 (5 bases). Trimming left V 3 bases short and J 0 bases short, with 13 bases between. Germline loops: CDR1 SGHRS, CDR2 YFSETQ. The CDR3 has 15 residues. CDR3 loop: CASSSRPTSSYEQYF. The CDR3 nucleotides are TGCGCCAGCAGCTCCCGGCCCACTAGCTCCTACGAGCAGTACTTC.